The 21 T cell receptor beta chains in this list originate from one sample, sequenced in a study of human T cells and chemical hapten exposure. One entry per CDR3 protein results from TCRdb running MiXCR on the RACE reads. The sample has roughly 260,000 distinct CDR3 sequences, approximately 8.6% seen once. Time point noted: pre-sensitization, week 0. Regarding treatment: therapeutic diphenylcyclopropenone sensitization with weekly scalp DPC. This sample comprised whole blood, obtained in connection with sensitization to the hapten diphenylcyclopropenone (DPC). The source is a woman in her forties with alopecia areata. Some clones in this sample may be carry-over from other donors' samples.

The chain carries TRBV29-1 and TRBJ2-7; D not certain. This CDR3 has 15 amino acids. Germline CDR1 is SQVTM and CDR2 is ANQGSEA. Deletions cut 7 bases from V and 1 base from J, with 20 bases between. DNA of the CDR3: TGCAGCGGACCTTCCGCCCCGGTCCCTTCCTACGAGCAGTACTTC. Amino acid sequence: CSGPSAPVPSYEQYF.

In this sample, this clonotype turned up once. Just one base apart from a much larger clone, this may be a read error. This chain joins TRBV11-2 and TRBJ2-1; D not certain. The CDR3 sequence is 12 residues long. Trimming shortened V by 3 bases and J by 10 bases, and 10 bases separated the two germline ends. The germline gives CDR1 SGHAT, CDR2 FQNNGV. The CDR3 loop reads CASSFGSKEQFF. In nucleotides, the CDR3 is TGTGCCAGCAGCTTCGGGTCCAAAGAGCAGTTCTTC.

This clonotype came up a few times. The rearrangement links TRBV4-3 to TRBJ2-7; D is unclear. The V gene lost 1 base and the J gene lost 0 bases, with 10 bases spanning the gap. Germline V lookup: CDR1 LGHNA, CDR2 YSLEER. This CDR3 comprises 15 residues. CDR3 protein: CASSQGSASSYEQYF. The CDR3 DNA reads TGCGCCAGCAGCCAAGGGTCGGCGAGCTCCTACGAGCAGTACTTC.

In its sample, this clonotype was seen a few times. The J gene is TRBJ2-2, the V gene TRBV4-1, with D unclear. CDR1 MGHRA and CDR2 YSYEKL come from the germline V gene. The V end was cut by 0 bases, the J end by 1 base, with 9 bases between. This CDR3 comprises 16 residues. Here the CDR3 reads CASSQDGGRNTGELFF. The CDR3 coding sequence is TGCGCCAGCAGCCAAGACGGTGGGCGGAACACCGGGGAGCTGTTTTTT.

There are a few counts of this clonotype. This sequence joins TRBV7-9 and TRBJ2-5; TRBD2 is a possible D gene (6 bases). Germline loops: CDR1 SEHNR, CDR2 FQNEAQ (reference sequence). V lost 2 bases and J lost 0, with 7 bases in between. This CDR3 spans 14 amino acids. The CDR3 protein is CASSLRLDQETQYF. CDR3 bases: TGTGCCAGCAGCTTACGACTAGACCAAGAGACCCAGTACTTC.

This clonotype was found many times. The chain combines TRBV7-2 with TRBJ2-3; possibly TRBD2 for D (7 bases). Per germline, CDR1 SGHTA and CDR2 FQGNSA. This CDR3 is 15 amino acids long. Trimming shortened V by 2 bases and J by 3 bases, and 12 bases separated the two germline ends. The CDR3 loop is CASSLRGATTDTQYF. Here the CDR3 DNA reads TGTGCCAGCAGCTTACGGGGGGCGACGACAGATACGCAGTATTTT.

V is TRBV4-3 and J is TRBJ2-2, with 8 bases fitting TRBD1. V dropped 0 bases and J dropped 7; count of bases not matched to a gene: 7. The CDR3 has 16 amino acids. Germline V gene lookup returns CDR1 LGHNA and CDR2 YSLEER. CDR3 sequence: CASSQDGARGRGELFF. CDR3 nucleotide sequence: TGCGCCAGCAGCCAAGATGGGGCCAGGGGGCGCGGGGAGCTGTTTTTT.

This clonotype was detected a few times. V usage is TRBV12-3 or TRBV12-4 and J usage is TRBJ1-5; TRBD1 might be the D (5 bases). Trimming took 3 bases from V and 7 from J, leaving 10 bases between them. The CDR3 is made up of 13 amino acids. CDR3 amino acids: CASSFSGAQPQHF. In DNA, the CDR3 is TGTGCCAGCAGTTTTTCCGGGGCCCAGCCCCAGCATTTT.

This clonotype was recorded a few times. J is TRBJ2-7 and V is TRBV6-2 or TRBV6-3, with D unresolved. Germline V gives CDR1 MNHEY, CDR2 SVGEGT. The V and J ends lost 6 bases and 2 bases respectively, with 11 bases between them. This CDR3 spans 13 amino acids. This CDR3 is CASSQATPYEQYF. CDR3 DNA: TGTGCCAGCAGCCAAGCGACTCCCTACGAGCAGTACTTC.

This clonotype was picked up a small number of times. This chain connects TRBV24-1 to TRBJ2-7; TRBD1 matches at 9 bases. CDR3 length: 13 residues. Germline V gene lookup returns CDR1 KGHDR and CDR2 SFDVKD. Trimming took 9 bases from V and 2 from J; bases not matched to a gene: 4. Here the CDR3 DNA reads TGTGCCACCGGACAGGGGTCCCCCTACGAGCAGTACTTC. Translation gives CATGQGSPYEQYF.

The V and J genes are TRBV28 and TRBJ1-2; D not resolved. CDR1 and CDR2 from the germline V gene are MDHEN and SYDVKM. The CDR3 contains 15 residues. V was cut by 7 bases and J by 0 bases, with 15 bases left in between. CDR3 sequence: CASTSPRQANYGYTF. The CDR3 DNA is TGTGCCAGCACGAGCCCCAGACAAGCTAACTATGGCTACACCTTC.

The rearrangement uses TRBV27 and TRBJ2-1; tentatively, D is TRBD2 (6 bases). This CDR3 is built from 14 residues. Trimming left V 11 bases short and J 7 bases short, with 21 bases between. Germline V gene data show CDR1 as MNHEY and CDR2 as SMNVEV (reference sequence). As DNA, the CDR3 is TGTGCCTCCAGACCGGGCGGGGCGGGAAATGAGCAGTTCTTC. Protein: CASRPGGAGNEQFF.

This clonotype occurred many times. V and J are TRBV5-1 and TRBJ2-5; D uncertain. The CDR3 is made up of 16 amino acids. Trimming shortened V by 0 bases and J by 1 base, and 13 bases separated the two germline ends. Germline CDR1 SGHRS, CDR2 YFSETQ. CDR3 nucleotides: TGCGCCAGCAGCTTGGGGGTCCGAGCCGCCCAAGAGACCCAGTACTTC. Protein product: CASSLGVRAAQETQYF. Full variable domain (remainder filled in from reference TRBV5-1 and TRBJ2-5): KAGVTQTPRYLIKTRGQQVTLSCSPISGHRSVSWYQQTPGQGLQFLFEYFSETQRNKGNFPGRFSGRQFSNSRSEMNVSTLELGDSALYLCASSLGVRAAQETQYFGPGTRLLVL.

This clonotype has just a few counts. This sequence joins TRBV7-9 and TRBJ2-1; D is possibly TRBD2 (5 bases). The length of the CDR3 is 14 residues. Between the trimmed V and J ends, which lost 1 base and 11 bases, there was a span of 15 bases. CDR1 and CDR2 from the germline V gene are SEHNR and FQNEAQ (reference sequence). CDR3 in amino acids: CASSLDVVGSKQFF. The CDR3 DNA is TGTGCCAGCAGCTTAGATGTCGTGGGGAGTAAGCAGTTCTTC.

This clonotype was recorded a few times. The gene calls are TRBV19 and TRBJ2-7; weak D call: TRBD2 (5 bases). V shed 3 bases and J shed 0 bases, with 18 bases lying between them. The CDR3 has 17 residues. Germline V gene sequence: CDR1 LNHDA, CDR2 SQIVND (reference sequence). CDR3 in DNA: TGTGCCAGTAGTATCCAAAGCGGCGGCGCCAGCTCCTACGAGCAGTACTTC. This codes for CASSIQSGGASSYEQYF.

V and J are TRBV7-9 and TRBJ2-5, with a tentative D call TRBD2 (5 bases). Looked up from germline, CDR1 is SEHNR and CDR2 is FQNEAQ (reference sequence). This CDR3 comprises 13 residues. V dropped 2 bases and J dropped 4 bases, with 8 bases sitting between them. The CDR3 protein is CASSLTGTETQYF. The CDR3, as DNA: TGTGCCAGCAGCTTAACGGGAACAGAGACCCAGTACTTC.

This clonotype was recorded a few times. The chain carries TRBV9 and TRBJ2-3; TRBD2 matches 7 bases. The length of the CDR3 is 14 residues. Trimming at V came to 0 bases and at J to 5 bases, leaving 3 bases not matched to a gene. CDR1 and CDR2 (germline): SGDLS, YYNGEE. The CDR3 DNA follows: TGTGCCAGCAGCGTAGTCGTAGCGGGAGATACGCAGTATTTT. This encodes CASSVVVAGDTQYF.

This rearrangement joins TRBV7-3 to TRBJ2-3; D might be TRBD1 (6 bases). This CDR3 has 15 residues. Per germline, CDR1 SGHTA and CDR2 FQGTGA. The V end was cut by 2 bases, the J end by 2 bases, with 11 bases between. The CDR3 DNA reads as TGTGCCAGCAGCTTAGGGGGCGCCCACACAGATACGCAGTATTTT. Translated: CASSLGGAHTDTQYF.

The gene calls are TRBV11-2 and TRBJ2-2, with D hard to call. The V and J ends lost 1 base and 5 bases respectively, with 11 bases between them. The germline V gene encodes CDR1 SGHAT and CDR2 FQNNGV. CDR3 length: 15 residues. The CDR3 sequence: CASSLGTWGTGELFF. CDR3 nucleotide sequence: TGTGCCAGCAGCTTAGGCACATGGGGAACCGGGGAGCTGTTTTTT.

This clonotype came up a few times. The V and J genes are TRBV5-1 and TRBJ1-5, with TRBD1 as a possible D gene (5 bases). Germline CDR1 is SGHRS and CDR2 is YFSETQ. The CDR3 is 16 residues long. V lost 0 bases to trimming and J lost 1 base, with 11 bases between them. The CDR3 sequence is CASSLVPGVSNQPQHF. In DNA, the CDR3 is TGCGCCAGCAGCTTGGTTCCGGGGGTGAGCAATCAGCCCCAGCATTTT.

This chain joins TRBV6-5 and TRBJ2-1; D possibly corresponds to TRBD2 (5 bases). Germline assignment: CDR1 MNHEY and CDR2 SVGAGI. Trimming stripped 8 bases from V and 8 bases from J, with 13 bases between. The CDR3 is 12 residues long. The CDR3 region is CASAAQRYEQFF. The DNA of the CDR3 is TGTGCCAGCGCGGCCCAGCGGTATGAGCAGTTCTTC.